These 28 T cell receptor beta chains originate from one sample sequenced in a study of OX40 agonist ivuxolimab in advanced cancers. Generated by immunoSEQ multiplex PCR, the TCRdb table keeps only in-frame clones and is missing some. The table includes around 140,000 clones, about 93% detected once. The specimen comprised CD4+ or CD8+ T cells sorted from blood, sampled in a trial of the OX40 agonist ivuxolimab. These receptors were obtained from an adult with an advanced solid tumor such as melanoma, head and neck, liver or kidney cancer.

V is TRBV6-6 and J is TRBJ1-6; 8 bases are a match to TRBD1. Losses at the gene ends were 5 bases for V and 7 bases for J; bases not matched to a gene: 7. CDR3 size: 15 residues. Germline CDR1 reads MNHNY; CDR2 reads SVGAGI (reference sequence). The CDR3 spells CASSPRTGWNSPLHF. CDR3 nucleotides: TGTGCCAGCAGTCCTCGGACAGGGTGGAATTCACCCCTCCACTTT.

The table lists this clone with a count of one. The chain couples TRBV28 to TRBJ1-2; D is unclear. The CDR3 runs to 12 residues. V gave up 6 bases and J gave up 4 bases, with 9 bases separating them. Germline CDR1 is MDHEN and CDR2 is SYDVKM. As DNA, the CDR3 is TGTGCCAGCAGCAAAGGTACCTATGGCTACACCTTC. It is translated as CASSKGTYGYTF.

This chain connects TRBV7-3 to TRBJ2-3; a possible D gene is TRBD2 (5 bases). The CDR3 contains 15 residues. Per germline, CDR1 SGHTA and CDR2 FQGTGA. V was pared by 0 bases and J by 0 bases, with 7 bases between. The CDR3 reads CASSLTQRSTDTQYF. In DNA, the CDR3 is TGTGCCAGCAGCTTAACGCAGCGGAGCACAGATACGCAGTATTTT.

V and J are TRBV7-2 and TRBJ2-7; the D gene is possibly TRBD1 (6 bases). There are 15 residues in the CDR3. V shed 1 base and J shed 2 bases, with 12 bases lying between them. Germline CDR1 SGHTA, CDR2 FQGNSA. CDR3 residues: CASSLVWGPTYEQYF. As DNA, the CDR3 is TGTGCCAGCAGCTTAGTTTGGGGGCCTACCTACGAGCAGTACTTC.

V is TRBV7-2 and J is TRBJ2-5, with no clear D. Germline V lookup: CDR1 SGHTA, CDR2 FQGNSA. The germline V and J ends were trimmed by 7 bases and 4 bases, with 10 bases remaining between them. The CDR3 is made up of 12 amino acids. As DNA, the CDR3 is TGTGCCAGCAACCGGCGGACAGAGACCCAGTACTTC. Encoded protein: CASNRRTETQYF.

The chain combines TRBV6-6 with TRBJ1-2; D is undetermined. V lost 6 bases, J lost 4 bases, and 18 bases lay in between. Germline CDR1 and CDR2: MNHNY and SVGAGI (reference sequence). The CDR3 has 15 residues. As DNA, the CDR3 is TGTGCCAGCAGCCCAGGTTTCCACGGAATCTATGGCTACACCTTC. Translating gives CASSPGFHGIYGYTF.

The chain uses TRBV5-1 and TRBJ2-1; D is ambiguous. This CDR3 is 14 amino acids long. In germline, CDR1 is SGHRS, CDR2 YFSETQ. V lost 1 base, J lost 8 bases, and 13 bases lay in between. CDR3 bases: TGCGCCAGCAGCTTGAGTTTAAGGTTCGATGAGCAGTTCTTC. It specifies CASSLSLRFDEQFF.

The genes are TRBV28 and TRBJ2-1; D may be TRBD1 (5 bases). The CDR3 covers 16 residues. Trimming removed 6 bases at V and 1 base at J, with 16 bases between. CDR1 and CDR2 (germline): MDHEN, SYDVKM. Written as DNA, the CDR3 is TGTGCCAGCAGCTCCAGGGCTCCAACTTCCTACAATGAGCAGTTCTTC. Translation gives CASSSRAPTSYNEQFF.

On this clone: At one end the junction does not follow the germline gene, possibly because of a read error. V and J are TRBV5-4 and TRBJ2-7, with D possibly TRBD2 on 6 matching bases. The CDR3 extends over 16 amino acids. Germline V CDR1 and CDR2: SGHNT, YYREEE (reference sequence). CDR3 protein: CASSQAAAGLSYEQYF. For the CDR3, the DNA is TGCGCCAGCAGCCAAGCGGCGGCGGGGTTGTCCTACGAGCAGTACTTC.

V usage is TRBV7-6 and J usage is TRBJ2-7; TRBD2 is a possible D gene (6 bases). Germline CDR1 reads SGHVS; CDR2 reads FNYEAQ. The CDR3 is 19 amino acids. The V end was cut by 2 bases, the J end by 0 bases, with 23 bases between. The chain's CDR3 is CASSLSGGWEARSSYEQYF. In DNA, the CDR3 is TGTGCCAGCAGCTTAAGTGGCGGGTGGGAGGCAAGGAGCTCCTACGAGCAGTACTTC.

The CDR3: CASSLTMRQSYGYTF. As DNA, the CDR3 is TGTGCCAGCAGCTTGACAATGAGACAGAGCTATGGCTACACCTTC. This rearrangement joins TRBV4-2 to TRBJ1-2, with D possibly TRBD1 on 5 matching bases. This CDR3 is built from 15 residues. The germline gives CDR1 LGHNA, CDR2 YNFKEQ. Trimming stripped 5 bases from V and 4 bases from J, with 17 bases between.

The chain uses TRBV15 and TRBJ2-5; a possible D gene is TRBD2 (6 bases). The J call may be in error: the DNA end matches TRBJ2-7 better. The CDR3 has 13 amino acids. Germline CDR1 LNHNV, CDR2 YYDKDF (reference sequence). The DNA for the CDR3 is TGTGCCACCAGCAGAGGAGGAGGGGACGAGCAGTACTTC. This codes for CATSRGGGDEQYF.

The chain recombines TRBV7-9 with TRBJ2-7, with D perhaps matching TRBD1 or TRBD2 (5 bases each). V lost 5 bases and J lost 6, with 14 bases in between. Germline V gives CDR1 SEHNR, CDR2 FQNEAQ (reference sequence). The CDR3 is 13 amino acids. CDR3 in DNA: TGTGCCAGCAGCCTTGGGGGTACCGGCGAGCAGTACTTC. Its protein is CASSLGGTGEQYF.

The rearrangement links TRBV11-2 to TRBJ1-5, with a possible D match to TRBD1 (5 bases). This CDR3 region has 15 residues. Trimming removed 5 bases at V and 1 base at J, with 12 bases between. The germline V gene encodes CDR1 SGHAT and CDR2 FQNNGV. The CDR3 loop is CASSKGDVSNQPQHF. CDR3 bases: TGTGCCAGCAGCAAAGGGGATGTCAGCAATCAGCCCCAGCATTTT.

This clone was detected once. The rearrangement joins TRBV28 to TRBJ1-1; D perhaps matches TRBD1 (6 bases). CDR1 MDHEN and CDR2 SYDVKM come from the germline V gene. V lost 3 bases, J lost 11 bases, and 16 bases lay in between. This CDR3 is 13 amino acids long. CDR3 nucleotides: TGTGCCAGCAGTTTGGCAGGGGAGAGGTTGGCTTTCTTT. This gives the protein CASSLAGERLAFF.

The V call is TRBV12-2, the J call TRBJ2-4; TRBD1, as called in the table, went unchecked against the DNA. TRBV12-2 is a known pseudogene. CDR3 length equals 17 residues. CDR3 in amino acids: CASRSDRGLVGKNIQYF. The CDR3 DNA reads as TGTGCAAGTCGCTCGGACAGGGGCTTGGTGGGCAAAAACATTCAGTACTTC.

The gene calls are TRBV6-5 and TRBJ2-7; unclear D gene. CDR3 length: 11 residues. V was cut by 4 bases and J by 3 bases, with 4 bases left in between. Germline assignment: CDR1 MNHEY and CDR2 SVGAGI. The CDR3 sequence is CASSWFYEQYF. Written as DNA, the CDR3 is TGTGCCAGCAGTTGGTTCTACGAGCAGTACTTC.

V gene TRBV2 combines with J gene TRBJ2-3; D is unclear. This CDR3 spans 16 amino acids. Germline-derived CDR1 and CDR2 are SNHLY and FYNNEI. Trimming pared 3 bases from V and 0 bases from J, leaving 13 bases between. The CDR3 here is CASSDPRRASTDTQYF. CDR3 in DNA: TGTGCCAGCAGTGACCCCCGTAGAGCTAGCACAGATACGCAGTATTTT.

The rearrangement links TRBV7-9 to TRBJ2-5; the D call may be TRBD1 or TRBD2 (5 bases each). The J call is in doubt because the DNA end fits TRBJ2-7 better. The CDR3 contains 14 residues. Per the germline V gene, CDR1 is SEHNR and CDR2 is FQNEAQ (reference sequence). CDR3 region: CASSFNPGPYEQYF. The CDR3 DNA follows: TGTGCCAGCAGCTTCAACCCGGGACCCTACGAGCAGTACTTC.

This clone was recorded once. This rearrangement joins TRBV9 to TRBJ2-5; possibly TRBD2 for D (6 bases). The CDR3 consists of 14 residues. Germline V CDR1 and CDR2: SGDLS, YYNGEE. V lost 3 bases to trimming and J lost 4 bases, with 13 bases between them. The DNA for the CDR3 is TGTGCCAGCAGCGCCGGGACTTCCCCAGAGACCCAGTACTTC. This gives the protein CASSAGTSPETQYF. Full variable domain (rest looked up from reference TRBV9 and TRBJ2-5): DSGVTQTPKHLITATGQRVTLRCSPRSGDLSVYWYQQSLDQGLQFLIQYYNGEERAKGNILERFSAQQFPDLHSELNLSSLELGDSALYFCASSAGTSPETQYFGPGTRLLVL.

The chain carries TRBV6-5 and TRBJ2-1; maybe TRBD2 (5 bases). The V gene lost 10 bases and the J gene lost 6 bases, with 16 bases spanning the gap. This CDR3 is built from 13 residues. Looked up from germline, CDR1 is MNHEY and CDR2 is SVGAGI. This CDR3 reads CATLDFSTNEQFF. The CDR3 DNA reads TGTGCCACCTTGGACTTTTCCACCAATGAGCAGTTCTTC.

The chain links TRBV9 to TRBJ1-2, with TRBD1 identical over 9 bases. Germline-derived CDR1 and CDR2 are SGDLS and YYNGEE. The CDR3 runs 13 residues. V trimming: 3 bases; J trimming: 4 bases; junction bases outside the gene matches: 1. The CDR3 DNA sequence: TGTGCCAGCAGCGAGGGACAGGGCTATGGCTACACCTTC. It specifies CASSEGQGYGYTF.

The chain links TRBV9 to TRBJ2-5; 11 bases align to TRBD2. Trimming at V came to 3 bases and at J to 7 bases, leaving 8 bases not matched to a gene. The germline V gene has CDR1 SGDLS and CDR2 YYNGEE. This CDR3 spans 15 amino acids. The CDR3 DNA sequence: TGTGCCAGCAGCGATAGCGGGGGGGTGGAAGGGACCCAGTACTTC. Amino acid sequence: CASSDSGGVEGTQYF. The complete variable domain, with remaining parts taken from reference TRBV9 and TRBJ2-5, reads DSGVTQTPKHLITATGQRVTLRCSPRSGDLSVYWYQQSLDQGLQFLIQYYNGEERAKGNILERFSAQQFPDLHSELNLSSLELGDSALYFCASSDSGGVEGTQYFGPGTRLLVL.

The gene calls are TRBV5-1 and TRBJ1-2; a weak D match, TRBD1 (5 bases). The germline CDR1 and CDR2 sequences are SGHRS and YFSETQ. CDR3 length: 15 residues. Between the trimmed V and J ends, which lost 4 bases and 8 bases, there was a span of 21 bases. This CDR3 reads CASSPGRDPRLGYTF. CDR3 coding DNA: TGCGCCAGCAGCCCTGGACGGGACCCAAGGTTAGGCTACACCTTC.

The chain has TRBV4-3 and TRBJ2-7; 9 bases are shared with TRBD1. Germline CDR1 is LGHNA and CDR2 is YSLEER. The ends lost 1 base at V and 9 bases at J; junction bases unmatched: 10. The CDR3 extends over 15 amino acids. The CDR3 DNA follows: TGCGCCAGCAGCCAAGGACAGGGGGGGCTAAGGGGGCAGTACTTC. Its protein product is CASSQGQGGLRGQYF.

This clone has just one count. CDR3 sequence (DNA): TGTGCCAGCATACGTACTAGCGGAGCCTACGAGCAGTACTTC. Protein: CASIRTSGAYEQYF. The chain recombines TRBV2 with TRBJ2-7; the match to TRBD2 covers 8 bases. Losses at the gene ends were 7 bases for V and 2 bases for J; bases not matched to a gene: 7. The CDR3 has 14 residues. From germline, CDR1 is SNHLY and CDR2 FYNNEI.

The V and J genes are TRBV6-6 and TRBJ2-7; D uncertain. Looked up from germline, CDR1 is MNHNY and CDR2 is SVGAGI (reference sequence). CDR3 length: 12 amino acids. Trimming removed 2 bases at V and 7 bases at J, with 9 bases between. CDR3 residues: CASSYPDVEQYF. Here the CDR3 DNA reads TGTGCCAGCAGTTACCCGGACGTAGAGCAGTACTTC.

This clone was found once. The chain couples TRBV6-6 to TRBJ1-5, with 8 bases matching TRBD1. Germline-derived CDR1 and CDR2 are MNHNY and SVGAGI (reference sequence). J lost 3 bases, V lost 6 bases, and 4 bases had no gene match. This CDR3 region has 14 residues. The CDR3 nucleotides read TGTGCCAGCAGACGACAGGGGAACAATCAGCCCCAGCATTTT. Protein: CASRRQGNNQPQHF.